This T cell receptor beta chain is from a study of blood T cell repertoires in COVID-19. Turning to the study itself: Specimens from acute and convalescent COVID-19 originated in the United States, Italy and Spain. Sample material is recorded as cDNA or gDNA derived from T cells, B-cell-depleted T cells, or PBMCs.

This CDR3 spans 16 amino acids. Germline assignment: CDR1 LNHDA and CDR2 SQIVND (reference sequence). V lost 3 bases, J lost 8 bases, and 17 bases lay in between. The table came from immunoSEQ multiplex PCR; TCRdb's copy has only in-frame clones and leaves some out. The repertoire includes roughly 360,000 clones, around 83% of them detected once, and around 5.1% sits in the top ten. Study members were between about 18 and 100 years old and lived in over 20 US regions. Cohort 3 recovery required two negative PCRs, clearance, or symptom resolution. Source material: PBMCs or T cells enriched from blood (not recorded which). This clonotype was sampled from a woman between 50 and 59 years old who had recovered from COVID-19. The chain is built from TRBV19 and TRBJ1-6; D is perhaps TRBD1 (5 bases). The CDR3 DNA follows: TGTGCCAGTAGTATCCGGGTAGGGGCTAAGTATTCACCCCTCCACTTT. It encodes CASSIRVGAKYSPLHF. The complete variable domain, with remaining parts taken from reference TRBV19 and TRBJ1-6, reads DGGITQSPKYLFRKEGQNVTLSCEQNLNHDAMYWYRQDPGQGLRLIYYSQIVNDFQKGDIAEGYSVSREKKESFPLTVTSAQKNPTAFYLCASSIRVGAKYSPLHFGNGTRLTVT.